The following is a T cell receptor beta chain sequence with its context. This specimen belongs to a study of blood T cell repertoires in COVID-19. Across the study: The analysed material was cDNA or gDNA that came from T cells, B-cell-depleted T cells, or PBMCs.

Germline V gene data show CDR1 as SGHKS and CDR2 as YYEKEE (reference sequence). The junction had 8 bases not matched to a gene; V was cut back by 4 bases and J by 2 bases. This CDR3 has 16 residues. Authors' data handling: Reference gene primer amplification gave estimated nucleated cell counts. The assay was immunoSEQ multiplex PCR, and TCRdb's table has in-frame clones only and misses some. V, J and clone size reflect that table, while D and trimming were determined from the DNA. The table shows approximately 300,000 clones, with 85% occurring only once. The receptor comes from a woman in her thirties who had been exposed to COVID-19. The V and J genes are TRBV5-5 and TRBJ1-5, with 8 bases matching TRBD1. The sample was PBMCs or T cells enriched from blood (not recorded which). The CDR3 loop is CASSDRTGIGNQPQHF. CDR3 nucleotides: TGTGCCAGCAGCGACAGGACAGGGATTGGCAATCAGCCCCAGCATTTT.